This paragraph covers one T cell receptor (beta chain) sequence. The antigen is not known. This sample is drawn from a study of CXCR3-negative and CXCR3-positive naive CD8 T cells. Study findings and constraints: After cryopreservation, expression of CXCR3 was partially reduced, and most assays were run with fresh PBMCs. Memory CD8+ cells had much lower diversity, and both naive subsets had comparably high diversity. CXCR3-positive naive cells had TRB CDR3s that were more hydrophobic than CXCR3-negative naive cells had. It was found that naive subsets had comparable surface CD5, and TCR strength was inferred from TRB CDR3 properties.

The TRB libraries of cDNA were built by UMI-labeled 5' RACE. TCRdb re-called the 5' RACE reads and gives one entry per CDR3 protein, without DNA. In all, the sample yields 120,000 or so distinct CDR3 sequences. Naive cells were sorted as CD45RO-, CCR7+, CD27+ and CD95-. Germline values: CDR1 SQVTM, CDR2 ANQGSEA. The CDR3 is 13 amino acids. The TCR was taken from a human donor in good health. Some clones in this sample may be carry-over from other donors' samples. The gene calls are TRBV29-1 and TRBJ2-2; TCRdb calls TRBD1, which cannot be checked without DNA. Sequenced input: naive CXCR3+ CD8+ T cells from blood. Subset here: CD45RO-CCR7+CD27+CD95- naive CD8+ T cells expressing CXCR3 (TNR3+). The CDR3 is CSAWDKLTGELFF.